A single sample gave rise to the 10 T cell receptor beta chains below, sequenced in a study of T cells in Graves' hyperthyroidism and ophthalmopathy. Researchers took RNA transcripts and amplified the TCR beta CDR3 regions from them. Using the HTBI primer set, a first-round RT-PCR was run on the TCR CDR3. TCRdb re-called the multiplex PCR reads with MiXCR, one entry per CDR3 protein. This table has roughly 700,000 distinct CDR3 sequences, 14% appearing once. The sequenced sample consisted of blood. Receptor source: a woman aged 18-30 years with Graves' hyperthyroidism.

This clonotype was seen a handful of times. V usage is TRBV7-9 and J usage is TRBJ2-3; the D gene is possibly TRBD1 (5 bases). The CDR3 has 13 amino acids. Germline loops: CDR1 SEHNR, CDR2 FQNEAQ (reference sequence). V was shortened by 5 bases and J by 5 bases, with 11 bases between the two germline ends. The CDR3 DNA follows: TGTGCCAGCAGCCCAGGACATTTAGATACGCAGTATTTT. Protein sequence: CASSPGHLDTQYF.

Of note for this clonotype: This may come from a read error, since a much larger clone is one base off. Given the absence of the conserved phenylalanine or tryptophan at the CDR3 end, a read error is likely. J is TRBJ2-7 and V is TRBV11-2, with D tentatively TRBD1 (6 bases). The CDR3 spans 14 residues. Germline V gives CDR1 SGHAT, CDR2 FQNNGV. The V end was cut by 5 bases, the J end by 3 bases, with 14 bases between. As DNA, the CDR3 is TGTGCCAGCAGCCTCACAGGGTGGATCTACGAGCAGTACTTA. Translating gives CASSLTGWIYEQYL.

This clonotype was picked up a small number of times. This chain links TRBV11-3 with TRBJ2-1; 9 nucleotides align to TRBD1. The V gene's germline CDR1 is SGHNT and CDR2 YENEEA. This CDR3 region has 15 residues. V shed 5 bases and J 12 bases; nucleotides not matched to a gene: 14. The DNA for the CDR3 is TGTGCCAGCAGCCCTCGTCCGGGACAGGGATGGGTGCAGTTCTTC. Translated, it gives CASSPRPGQGWVQFF. Full variable domain (missing parts from reference TRBV11-3 and TRBJ2-1): EAGVVQSPRYKIIEKKQPVAFWCNPISGHNTLYWYLQNLGQGPELLIRYENEEAVDDSQLPKDRFSAERLKGVDSTLKIQPAELGDSAVYLCASSPRPGQGWVQFFGPGTRLTVL.

This clonotype was counted many times. The V call is TRBV20-1, the J call TRBJ1-5; the D is unclear. Germline-derived CDR1 and CDR2 are DFQATT and SNEGSKA (reference sequence). The CDR3 has 16 residues. Between the trimmed V and J ends, which lost 6 bases and 5 bases, there was a span of 23 bases. CDR3 sequence (DNA): TGCAGTGCCCCGAGCCCCCTCCGGGGAGATGATCAGCCCCAGCATTTT. This codes for CSAPSPLRGDDQPQHF.

The chain carries TRBV6-4 and TRBJ2-5; D tentatively fits TRBD1 or TRBD2 (5 bases each). Trimming took 5 bases from V and 0 from J, leaving 10 bases between them. This CDR3 is 14 amino acids long. Germline V gene lookup returns CDR1 MRHNA and CDR2 SNTAGT. Here the CDR3 DNA reads TGTGCCAGCAGTACCCCGGGACACCAAGAGACCCAGTACTTC. This encodes CASSTPGHQETQYF.

The sample holds a few counts of this clonotype. This rearrangement joins TRBV20-1 to TRBJ2-7; TRBD2 aligns across 10 bases. The CDR3 loop spans 14 amino acids. The J segment lost 5 bases and the V segment lost 4 bases, leaving 8 bases of the junction unmatched. Per the germline V gene, CDR1 is DFQATT and CDR2 is SNEGSKA (reference sequence). The CDR3 coding sequence is TGCAGTGCTATGGAACTGGGACTAGCGAACGAGCAGTACTTC. Its protein is CSAMELGLANEQYF.

The sample holds many counts of this clonotype. The chain recombines TRBV20-1 with TRBJ2-1, with 11 bases that match TRBD2. CDR3 length: 16 amino acids. Germline V gene data show CDR1 as DFQATT and CDR2 as SNEGSKA (reference sequence). V lost 3 bases, J lost 6 bases, and 10 bases stayed unmatched. In DNA form, the CDR3 reads TGCAGTGCTAGTACGTCACTAGCGGGAGTGGGCAATGAGCAGTTCTTC. Its translation: CSASTSLAGVGNEQFF.

This clonotype was counted ten times or more. The J gene is TRBJ2-1, the V gene TRBV28, with D unclear. The CDR3 spans 12 residues. Germline-derived CDR1 and CDR2 are MDHEN and SYDVKM. Trimming removed 2 bases at V and 9 bases at J, with 8 bases between. For the CDR3, the DNA is TGTGCCAGCAGTTTACTACGGCTTGAGCAGTTCTTC. Its protein is CASSLLRLEQFF.

This clonotype was found many times. The rearrangement links TRBV30 to TRBJ1-1; D unclear. The germline CDR1 and CDR2 sequences are GTSNPN and SVGIG (reference sequence). The CDR3 consists of 13 residues. With 2 bases removed from V and 5 bases from J, the gap between germline ends came to 12 bases. CDR3 nucleotide sequence: TGTGCCTGGAGTTCTAACAGAAAGACTGAAGCTTTCTTT. Translation gives CAWSSNRKTEAFF.

This clonotype came up many times. The V and J genes are TRBV11-1 and TRBJ1-1; D may be TRBD1 (6 bases). CDR1 and CDR2 (germline): SGHAT, FQDESV (reference sequence). The V and J ends lost 4 bases and 2 bases respectively, with 14 bases between them. This CDR3 contains 15 residues. CDR3 residues: CASSWQGTINTEAFF. The CDR3 DNA is TGTGCCAGCAGCTGGCAGGGGACGATTAACACTGAAGCTTTCTTT.